A single count supports the clone carrying this T cell receptor beta chain. What it binds is not known. The V gene's germline CDR1 is MNHEY and CDR2 SMNVEV (reference sequence). The CDR3 is 16 residues long. After removal of 6 bases from V and 2 bases from J, the junction contained 6 bases not matched to a gene. These data originate in a study of shared clonotypes between healthy human individuals. Study-level points and caveats: Generation probability values for non-shared clonotypes were lower than those for clonotypes shared by all four donors.

Each subset's genomic DNA was split evenly across several immunoSEQ plates. Clones were sequenced by immunoSEQ multiplex PCR, and TCRdb holds only the in-frame ones, with some missing. The sample has around 650,000 clones, roughly 96% seen once. It was CD45RO-negative cells, positively selected for CCR7, that made up naive CD8 cells, with terminally differentiated effector memory CD45RA+ cells excluded. The clonotype comes from a woman in her 30s in good health. This chain joins TRBV27 and TRBJ2-6; the match to TRBD2 covers 8 bases. Source material: naive CD8+ T cells sorted from blood. For the CDR3, the DNA is TGTGCCAGCAGGCGGGGGGCCCTCGCTGGGGCCAACGTCCTGACTTTC. Encoded protein: CASRRGALAGANVLTF.